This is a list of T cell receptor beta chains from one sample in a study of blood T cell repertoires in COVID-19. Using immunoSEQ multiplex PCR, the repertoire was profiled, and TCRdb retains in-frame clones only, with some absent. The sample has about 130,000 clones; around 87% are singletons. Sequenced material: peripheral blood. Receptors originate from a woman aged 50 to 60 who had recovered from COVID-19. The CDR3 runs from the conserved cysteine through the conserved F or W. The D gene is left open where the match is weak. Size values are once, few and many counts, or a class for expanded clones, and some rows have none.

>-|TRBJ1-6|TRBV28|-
CATNPSDRFNSPLHF
TGTGCCACCAACCCCTCGGACAGATTTAATTCACCCCTCCACTTT
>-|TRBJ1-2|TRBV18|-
CASSPSAGSGYTF
TGTGCCAGCTCACCTTCTGCGGGCAGTGGCTACACCTTC
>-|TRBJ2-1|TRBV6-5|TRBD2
CASSYLAGYNEQFF
TGTGCCAGCAGTTACCTAGCGGGGTACAATGAGCAGTTCTTC
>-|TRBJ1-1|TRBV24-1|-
CATSSSGGAGEAFF
TGTGCCACCAGTAGTTCGGGGGGCGCGGGTGAAGCTTTCTTT
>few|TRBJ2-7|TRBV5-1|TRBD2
CASSLNTGTSGYEQYF
TGCGCCAGCAGCCTTAATACCGGGACTAGCGGCTACGAGCAGTACTTC
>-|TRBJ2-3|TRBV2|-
CASTLDPPVSDTQYF
TGTGCCAGCACCCTAGACCCCCCGGTTTCAGATACGCAGTATTTT
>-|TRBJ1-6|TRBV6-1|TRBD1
CASSEEWSGQGYSPLHF
TGTGCCAGCAGTGAAGAATGGAGTGGACAGGGCTATTCACCCCTCCACTTT
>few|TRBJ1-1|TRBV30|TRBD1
CAWSGTGKAEAFF
TGTGCCTGGAGTGGGACAGGGAAAGCTGAAGCTTTCTTT
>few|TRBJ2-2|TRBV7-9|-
CASSGQSNTGELFF
TGTGCCAGCAGCGGACAGTCGAACACCGGGGAGCTGTTTTTT
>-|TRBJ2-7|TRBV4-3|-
CASSQEFLYGYEQYF
TGCGCCAGCAGCCAAGAATTTCTCTATGGTTACGAGCAGTACTTC
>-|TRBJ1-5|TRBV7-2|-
CASGLGQSRNQPQHF
TGTGCCAGCGGACTTGGACAGTCGAGGAATCAGCCCCAGCATTTT
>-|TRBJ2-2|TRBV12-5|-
CASGLASVSDLNTGELFF
TGTGCTAGTGGTTTGGCCTCCGTTTCGGACTTGAACACCGGGGAGCTGTTTTTT
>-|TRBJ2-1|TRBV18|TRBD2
CASSPSTSGPSSYNEQFF
TGTGCCAGCTCACCTAGCACTAGCGGACCTAGCTCCTACAATGAGCAGTTCTTC
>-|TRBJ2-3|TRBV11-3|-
CASSARGASDTQYF
TGTGCCAGCAGCGCCCGGGGGGCTTCAGATACGCAGTATTTT